These T cell receptor beta chains were read from a single sample in a study of naive and memory T cell subsets. TCRdb ran MiXCR on the 5' RACE reads and lists one entry per CDR3 protein. This repertoire shows tens of thousands of distinct CDR3 sequences, 16% found once; its top ten account for around 2.7%. These TCRs come from a female donor in good health. CDR3s include the opening cysteine and the closing phenylalanine or tryptophan. Each record gives: J gene, clone size, D gene, V gene, CDR3 DNA, CDR3 protein. D genes are given only for firm matches. The size of a clone is reported for some rows only, either as once, few or many, or as a class for expanded clones.

TRBJ1-1 | few | - | TRBV12-3/TRBV12-4 | TGTGCCAGCACCCTAAGAAGGGGTTCGGGCACTGAAGCTTTCTTT | CASTLRRGSGTEAFF
TRBJ2-7 | few | TRBD2 | TRBV18 | TGTGCCAGCTCACCGAGGACTAGCGGCTACGAGCAGTACTTC | CASSPRTSGYEQYF
TRBJ1-2 | medium-sized | TRBD1 | TRBV27 | TGTGCCAGCAGTCCCAGACAGGGTGTTAACTATGGCTACACCTTC | CASSPRQGVNYGYTF
TRBJ1-1 | medium-sized | TRBD1 | TRBV6-5 | TGTGCCAGCAGCCGACAGGGATTCACTGAAGCTTTCTTT | CASSRQGFTEAFF
TRBJ1-2 | many | - | TRBV7-2 | TGTGCCAGCAGCTCGCGGGACGGAGCAAGCTATGGCTACACCTTC | CASSSRDGASYGYTF
TRBJ2-5 | - | TRBD2 | TRBV5-1 | TGCGCCAGCAGCTTGGGGCTAGCGGGGGCGGAGACCCAGTACTTC | CASSLGLAGAETQYF
TRBJ1-2 | many | TRBD1 | TRBV29-1 | TGCAGCGTCGACAGGGAGGATGGCTACACCTTC | CSVDREDGYTF
TRBJ2-7 | - | TRBD2 | TRBV11-2 | TGTGCCAGCAGCTTAGATCGCGGCGGGGGGCAGTACTTC | CASSLDRGGGQYF
TRBJ1-5 | - | TRBD1 | TRBV12-3/TRBV12-4 | TGTGCCAGCAGAGCCAGGACAGGGCAAAATAGCAATCAGCCCCAGCATTTT | CASRARTGQNSNQPQHF
TRBJ2-5 | many | - | TRBV13 | TGTGCCAGCAGCTTAGGCCGGAGAGAGACCCAGTACTTC | CASSLGRRETQYF
TRBJ1-6 | many | - | TRBV4-2 | TGTGTCAGCAGCCAAGAAGTTGGGACTGGGTCACCCCTCCACTTT | CVSSQEVGTGSPLHF
TRBJ2-4 | - | - | TRBV29-1 | TGCAGCGTTCAAGCCGCGGTAGCCAAAAACATTCAGTACTTC | CSVQAAVAKNIQYF
TRBJ2-3 | medium-sized | TRBD2 | TRBV7-2 | TGTGCCAGCAGGATAGCGGGGACCCGCACAGATACGCAGTATTTT | CASRIAGTRTDTQYF
TRBJ2-2 | few | TRBD2 | TRBV7-9 | TGTGCCAGCAGCCTAGGGACTAGCGGGGCCACCGGGGAGCTGTTTTTT | CASSLGTSGATGELFF